The sequence of this T cell receptor (beta chain) was determined in a study of technical replicates of blood from a handful of donors. Method: immunoSEQ multiplex PCR; TCRdb's copy keeps in-frame clones and lacks some. The table has some 99,000 clones, 95% seen once. The CDR3 is 18 amino acids. Turning to this clone: This sample also contains other DNA sequences that code for the same CDR3.

The source is a human donor in good health. Sequencing used T cells isolated from PBMCs. The gene calls are TRBV1 and TRBJ2-7; no check of the table's D call, TRBD1, against the DNA was made. TRBV1 counts as a pseudogene. The CDR3 DNA reads TGCACCAGCAGACAGCCTTGCAGGGGAAGTGAAACCTCCTACGAGCAGTACTTC. This sequence encodes CTSRQPCRGSETSYEQYF.